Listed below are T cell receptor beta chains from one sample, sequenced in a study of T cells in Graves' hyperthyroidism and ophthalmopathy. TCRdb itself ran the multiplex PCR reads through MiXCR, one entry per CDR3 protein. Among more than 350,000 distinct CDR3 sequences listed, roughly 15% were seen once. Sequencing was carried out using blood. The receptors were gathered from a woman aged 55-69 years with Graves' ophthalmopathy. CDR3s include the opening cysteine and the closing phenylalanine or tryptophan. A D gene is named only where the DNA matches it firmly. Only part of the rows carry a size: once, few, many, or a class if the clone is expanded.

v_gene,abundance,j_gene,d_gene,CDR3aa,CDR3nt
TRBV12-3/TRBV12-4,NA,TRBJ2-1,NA,CASSLSGSPFF,TGTGCCAGCAGTTTGAGCGGGTCGCCGTTCTTC
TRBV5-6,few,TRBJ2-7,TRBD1,CASSLVVTGGNEQYF,TGTGCCAGCAGCTTGGTTGTGACAGGGGGGAACGAGCAGTACTTC
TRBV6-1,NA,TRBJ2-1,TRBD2,CASIIAAGEGYNEQFF,TGTGCCAGCATCATCGCAGCGGGAGAGGGTTACAATGAGCAGTTCTTC
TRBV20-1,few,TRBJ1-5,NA,CSASAGDSNQPQHF,TGCAGTGCTAGTGCAGGGGATAGCAATCAGCCCCAGCATTTT
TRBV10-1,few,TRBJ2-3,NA,CASSEIAGPGDTQYF,TGCGCCAGCAGTGAAATCGCAGGACCGGGGGATACGCAGTATTTT
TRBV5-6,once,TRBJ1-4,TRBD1,CASSPTGGEKLFF,TGTGCCAGCAGCCCTACAGGGGGTGAAAAACTGTTTTTT
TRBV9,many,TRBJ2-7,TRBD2,CASSVEAGGNPEQYF,TGTGCCAGCAGCGTAGAGGCGGGAGGAAACCCCGAGCAGTACTTC
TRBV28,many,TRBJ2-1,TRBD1,CASSLSGQLISQFF,TGTGCCAGCAGTCTATCGGGACAGTTAATCTCGCAGTTCTTC
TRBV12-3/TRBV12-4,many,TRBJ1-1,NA,CASSFEENTEAFF,TGTGCCAGCAGTTTTGAGGAGAACACTGAAGCTTTCTTT
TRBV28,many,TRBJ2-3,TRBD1,CASSQRTGDTDTQYF,TGTGCCAGCAGTCAGAGGACAGGAGACACAGATACGCAGTATTTT
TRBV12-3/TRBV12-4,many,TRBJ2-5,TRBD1,CASSSGQARETQYF,TGTGCCAGCAGTTCGGGACAGGCCAGAGAGACCCAGTACTTC
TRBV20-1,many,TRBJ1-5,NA,CSASKTELRSNQPQHF,TGCAGTGCTAGTAAGACCGAACTCCGGAGCAATCAGCCCCAGCATTTT
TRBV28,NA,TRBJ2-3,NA,CASTRSVSWDTQYF,TGTGCCAGCACACGTTCGGTCTCTTGGGATACGCAGTATTTT
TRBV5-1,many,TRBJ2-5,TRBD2,CASSLATSGMEETQYF,TGCGCCAGCAGCTTGGCAACTAGCGGGATGGAAGAGACCCAGTACTTC
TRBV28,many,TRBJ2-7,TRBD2,CASSLGLAGDSYEQYF,TGTGCCAGCAGTCTGGGACTAGCGGGAGACTCCTACGAGCAGTACTTC
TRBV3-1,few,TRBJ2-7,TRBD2,CASSHRSGHEQYF,TGTGCCAGCAGCCACCGTAGCGGGCACGAGCAGTACTTC
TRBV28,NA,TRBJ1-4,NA,CASSARGGATNEKLFF,TGTGCCAGCAGCGCCCGGGGTGGTGCAACTAATGAAAAACTGTTTTTT
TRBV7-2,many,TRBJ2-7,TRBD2,CASSLGPSGNYEQYF,TGTGCCAGCAGCTTAGGTCCTAGCGGGAACTACGAGCAGTACTTC
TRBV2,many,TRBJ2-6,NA,CASSERNSGANVLTF,TGTGCCAGCAGTGAGCGGAACTCTGGGGCCAACGTCCTGACTTTC
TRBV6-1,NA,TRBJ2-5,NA,CASSEAGRDETQYF,TGTGCCAGCAGTGAAGCGGGCAGGGATGAGACCCAGTACTTC
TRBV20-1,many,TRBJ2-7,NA,CSANTFSYEQYF,TGCAGTGCTAATACCTTCTCCTACGAGCAGTACTTC
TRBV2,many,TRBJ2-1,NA,CASSEAPSVGKQFF,TGTGCCAGCAGTGAAGCGCCTTCCGTGGGGAAGCAGTTCTTC
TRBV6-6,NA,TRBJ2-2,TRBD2,CASSYSRVGGITGELFF,TGTGCCAGCAGTTACTCGAGGGTGGGAGGGATCACCGGGGAGCTGTTTTTT
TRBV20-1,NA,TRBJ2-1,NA,CSAWRPDNNEQFF,TGCAGTGCTTGGCGGCCCGATAACAATGAGCAGTTCTTC
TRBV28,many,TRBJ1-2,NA,CASSPPRVQGYTF,TGTGCCAGCAGTCCCCCCCGGGTTCAGGGCTACACCTTC
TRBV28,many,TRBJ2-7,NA,CASRTRTRGYEQYF,TGTGCCAGCAGAACCCGGACTCGGGGCTACGAGCAGTACTTC
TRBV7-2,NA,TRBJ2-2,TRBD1,CASSTRQGYGELFF,TGTGCCAGCAGCACCCGACAGGGATACGGGGAGCTGTTTTTT
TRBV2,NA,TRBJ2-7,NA,CAWRGTYEQYF,TGTGCCTGGAGAGGAACCTACGAGCAGTACTTC
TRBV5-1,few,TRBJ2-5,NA,CASSAIRAGETQYF,TGCGCCAGCAGCGCCATTCGAGCGGGAGAGACCCAGTACTTC
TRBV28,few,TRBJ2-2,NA,CASSPSRGGELFF,TGTGCCAGCAGTCCGTCCCGTGGCGGGGAGCTGTTTTTT
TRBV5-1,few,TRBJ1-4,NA,CASRSFVANEKLFF,TGCGCCAGCAGATCATTTGTCGCTAATGAAAAACTGTTTTTT
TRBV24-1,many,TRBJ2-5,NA,CATGPGARDPRQETQYF,TGTGCCACGGGGCCAGGAGCGCGGGACCCCCGCCAAGAGACCCAGTACTTC
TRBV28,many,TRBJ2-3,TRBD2,CASRMRPGLAGGHNMDTQYF,TGTGCCAGCAGGATGAGACCGGGACTAGCGGGAGGGCACAATATGGATACGCAGTATTTT
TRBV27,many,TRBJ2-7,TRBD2,CASSPSGRISYEQYF,TGTGCCAGCAGTCCTAGCGGGAGAATATCCTACGAGCAGTACTTC
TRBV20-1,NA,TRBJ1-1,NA,CSASIQANTEAFF,TGCAGTGCTAGCATACAGGCGAACACTGAAGCTTTCTTT
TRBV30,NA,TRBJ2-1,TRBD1,CAWSVPTGGSNEQFF,TGTGCCTGGAGTGTACCTACAGGGGGTTCCAATGAGCAGTTCTTC
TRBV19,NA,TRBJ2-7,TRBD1,CASSMGRTGGNEQYF,TGTGCCAGTAGTATGGGGAGGACAGGGGGGAACGAGCAGTACTTC
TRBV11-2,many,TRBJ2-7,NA,CASSLFPGPRYEQYF,TGTGCCAGCAGCTTATTTCCAGGCCCGAGATACGAGCAGTACTTC
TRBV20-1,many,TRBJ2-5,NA,CSARSTAQETQYF,TGCAGTGCTAGGAGTACAGCCCAAGAGACCCAGTACTTC
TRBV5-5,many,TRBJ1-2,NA,CASSLAGSRGDTF,TGTGCCAGCAGCTTGGCCGGGAGCCGCGGGGACACCTTC
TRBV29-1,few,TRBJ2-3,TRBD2,CSVEEGLAADTQYF,TGCAGCGTTGAAGAGGGGCTAGCGGCAGATACGCAGTATTTT
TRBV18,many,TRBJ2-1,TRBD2,CASSLAGPHNEQFF,TGTGCCAGCTCACTAGCGGGACCGCACAATGAGCAGTTCTTC
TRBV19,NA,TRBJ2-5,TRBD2,CASRRTSGQETQYF,TGTGCCAGTAGGAGGACTAGCGGACAAGAGACCCAGTACTTC
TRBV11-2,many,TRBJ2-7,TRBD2,CASSLGGGGGRAVYEQYF,TGTGCCAGCAGCTTAGGCGGGGGAGGAGGGAGAGCCGTTTACGAGCAGTACTTC
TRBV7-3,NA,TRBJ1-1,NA,CASSLGRTTWAFF,TGTGCCAGCAGCTTAGGTCGGACAACATGGGCTTTCTTT
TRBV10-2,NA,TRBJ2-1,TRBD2,CASSEALAVSSYNEQFF,TGCGCCAGCAGTGAGGCTCTAGCGGTGAGCTCCTACAATGAGCAGTTCTTC
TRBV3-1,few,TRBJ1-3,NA,CASSHGGVPGNTIYF,TGTGCCAGCAGCCATGGGGGGGTCCCTGGAAACACCATATATTTT
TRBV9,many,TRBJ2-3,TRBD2,CASSVWTSGNTDTQYF,TGTGCCAGCAGCGTCTGGACTAGCGGAAACACAGATACGCAGTATTTT
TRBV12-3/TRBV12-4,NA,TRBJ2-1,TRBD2,CASSPGLDEQFF,TGTGCCAGCAGTCCGGGACTAGATGAGCAGTTCTTC
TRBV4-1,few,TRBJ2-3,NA,CASSQDSTTSYTQYF,TGCGCCAGCAGCCAAGATAGCACTACCTCCTATACGCAGTATTTT
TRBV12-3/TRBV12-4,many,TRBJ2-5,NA,CASSLEEGETQYF,TGTGCCAGCAGTTTAGAAGAGGGTGAGACCCAGTACTTC
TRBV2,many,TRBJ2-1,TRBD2,CASSGSGAGGTDEQFF,TGTGCCAGCAGTGGCTCTGGCGCGGGAGGAACGGATGAGCAGTTCTTC